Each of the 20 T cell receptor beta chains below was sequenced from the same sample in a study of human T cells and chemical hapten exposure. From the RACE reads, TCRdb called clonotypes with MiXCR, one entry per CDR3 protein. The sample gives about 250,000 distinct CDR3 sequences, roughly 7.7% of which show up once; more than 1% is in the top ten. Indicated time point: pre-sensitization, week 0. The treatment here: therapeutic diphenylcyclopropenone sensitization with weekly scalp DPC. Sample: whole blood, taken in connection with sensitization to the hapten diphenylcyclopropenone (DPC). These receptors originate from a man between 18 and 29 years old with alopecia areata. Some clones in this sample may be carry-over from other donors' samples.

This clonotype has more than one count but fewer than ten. CDR3 bases: TGCGCCAGCAGTGGTGAAGGACGCACAGATACGCAGTATTTT. It translates to CASSGEGRTDTQYF. The V call is TRBV10-2, the J call TRBJ2-3; D gene uncertain. With 4 bases removed from V and 1 base from J, the gap between germline ends came to 9 bases. The V gene's germline CDR1 is WSHSY and CDR2 SAAADI. The CDR3 runs to 14 residues.

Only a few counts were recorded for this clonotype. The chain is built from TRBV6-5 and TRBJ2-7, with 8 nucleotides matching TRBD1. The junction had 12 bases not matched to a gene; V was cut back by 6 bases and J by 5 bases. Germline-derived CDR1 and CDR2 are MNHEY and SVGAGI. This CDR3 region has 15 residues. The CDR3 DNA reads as TGTGCCAGCAGGAAGACTCTTCAGGGGGCTAACGAGCAGTACGTC. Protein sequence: CASRKTLQGANEQYV.

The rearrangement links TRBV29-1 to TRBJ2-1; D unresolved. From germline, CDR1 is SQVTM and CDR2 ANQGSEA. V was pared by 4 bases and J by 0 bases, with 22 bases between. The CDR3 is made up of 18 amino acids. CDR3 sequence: CSVAPTEEYQSSYNEQFF. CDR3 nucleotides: TGCAGCGTTGCCCCGACCGAGGAATATCAGAGCTCCTACAATGAGCAGTTCTTC.

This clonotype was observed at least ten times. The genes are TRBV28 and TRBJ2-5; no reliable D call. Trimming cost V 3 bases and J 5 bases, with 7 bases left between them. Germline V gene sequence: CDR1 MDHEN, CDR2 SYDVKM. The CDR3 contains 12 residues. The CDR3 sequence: CASSLAAETQYF. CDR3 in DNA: TGTGCCAGCAGTTTGGCGGCGGAGACCCAGTACTTC. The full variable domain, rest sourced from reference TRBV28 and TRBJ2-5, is DVKVTQSSRYLVKRTGEKVFLECVQDMDHENMFWYRQDPGLGLRLIYFSYDVKMKEKGDIPEGYSVSREKKERFSLILESASTNQTSMYLCASSLAAETQYFGPGTRLLVL.

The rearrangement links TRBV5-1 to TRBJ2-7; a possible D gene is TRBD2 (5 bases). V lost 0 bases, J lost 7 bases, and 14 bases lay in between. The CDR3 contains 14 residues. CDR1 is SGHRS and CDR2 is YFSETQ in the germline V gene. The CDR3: CASSLEAGTGEQYF. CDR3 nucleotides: TGCGCCAGCAGCTTGGAGGCCGGCACGGGAGAGCAGTACTTC.

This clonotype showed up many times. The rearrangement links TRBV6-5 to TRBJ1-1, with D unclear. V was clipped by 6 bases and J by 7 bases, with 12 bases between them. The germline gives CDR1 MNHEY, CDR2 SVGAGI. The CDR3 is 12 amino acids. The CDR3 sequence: CASSPGRLEAFF. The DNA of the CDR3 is TGTGCCAGCAGCCCTGGACGGCTTGAAGCTTTCTTT.

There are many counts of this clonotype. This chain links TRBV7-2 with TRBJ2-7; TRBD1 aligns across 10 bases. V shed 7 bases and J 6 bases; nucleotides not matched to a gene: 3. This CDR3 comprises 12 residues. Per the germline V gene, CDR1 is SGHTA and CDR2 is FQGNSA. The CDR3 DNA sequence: TGTGCCAGCACCCGGGACAGGGGCGAGCAGTACTTC. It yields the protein CASTRDRGEQYF.

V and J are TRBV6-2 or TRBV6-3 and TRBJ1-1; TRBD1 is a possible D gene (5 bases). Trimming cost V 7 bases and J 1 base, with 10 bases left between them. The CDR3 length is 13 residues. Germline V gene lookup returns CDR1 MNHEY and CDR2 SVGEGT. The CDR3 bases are TGTGCCAGCACCCACGACAGGAACACTGAAGCTTTCTTT. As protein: CASTHDRNTEAFF.

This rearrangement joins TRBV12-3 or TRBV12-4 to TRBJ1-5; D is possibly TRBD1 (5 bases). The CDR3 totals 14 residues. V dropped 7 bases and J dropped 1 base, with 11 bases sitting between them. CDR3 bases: TGTGCCAGCACCAGGGAAGTCAGCAATCAGCCCCAGCATTTT. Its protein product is CASTREVSNQPQHF.

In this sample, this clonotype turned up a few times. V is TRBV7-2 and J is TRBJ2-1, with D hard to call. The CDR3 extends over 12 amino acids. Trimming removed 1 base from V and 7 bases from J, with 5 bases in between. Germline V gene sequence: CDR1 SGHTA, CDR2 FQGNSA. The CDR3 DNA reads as TGTGCCAGCAGCTTAGTGGGTAATGAGCAGTTCTTC. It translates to CASSLVGNEQFF.

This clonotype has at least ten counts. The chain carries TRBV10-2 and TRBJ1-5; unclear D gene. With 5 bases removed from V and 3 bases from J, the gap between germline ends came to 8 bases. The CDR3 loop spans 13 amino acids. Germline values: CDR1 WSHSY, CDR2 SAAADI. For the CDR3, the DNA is TGCGCCAGCAGTCATAACCTCAATCAGCCCCAGCATTTT. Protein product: CASSHNLNQPQHF.

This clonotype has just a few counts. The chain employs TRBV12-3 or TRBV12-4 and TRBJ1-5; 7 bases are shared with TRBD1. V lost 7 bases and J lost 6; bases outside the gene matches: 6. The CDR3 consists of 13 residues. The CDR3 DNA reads TGTGCCAGCACCCCGAACAGGGGTCAGCCCCAGCATTTT. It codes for CASTPNRGQPQHF.

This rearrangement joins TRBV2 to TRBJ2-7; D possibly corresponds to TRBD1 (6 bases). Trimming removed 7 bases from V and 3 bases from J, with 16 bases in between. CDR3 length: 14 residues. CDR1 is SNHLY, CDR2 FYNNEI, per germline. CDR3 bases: TGTGCCAGCAAATCTCCAGGGGCGGACTACGAGCAGTACGTC. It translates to CASKSPGADYEQYV.

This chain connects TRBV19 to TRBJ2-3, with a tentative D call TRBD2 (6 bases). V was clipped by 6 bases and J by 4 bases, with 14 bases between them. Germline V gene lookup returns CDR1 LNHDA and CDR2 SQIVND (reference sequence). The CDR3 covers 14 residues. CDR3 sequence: CASRPREAADTQYF. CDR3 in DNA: TGTGCCAGTAGGCCCAGGGAGGCCGCAGATACGCAGTATTTT.

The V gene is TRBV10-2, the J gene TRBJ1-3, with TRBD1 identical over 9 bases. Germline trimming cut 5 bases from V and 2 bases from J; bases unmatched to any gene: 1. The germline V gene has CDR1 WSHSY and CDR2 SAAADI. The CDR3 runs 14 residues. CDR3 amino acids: CASSHRGPGNTIYF. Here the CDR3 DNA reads TGCGCCAGCAGTCACAGGGGGCCTGGAAACACCATATATTTT.

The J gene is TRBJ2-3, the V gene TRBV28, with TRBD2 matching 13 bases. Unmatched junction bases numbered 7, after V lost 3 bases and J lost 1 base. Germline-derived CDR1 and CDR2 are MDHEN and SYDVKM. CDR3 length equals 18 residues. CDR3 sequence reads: CASSFPDGLAGGTDTQYF. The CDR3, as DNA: TGTGCCAGCAGTTTCCCTGACGGACTAGCGGGGGGCACAGATACGCAGTATTTT.

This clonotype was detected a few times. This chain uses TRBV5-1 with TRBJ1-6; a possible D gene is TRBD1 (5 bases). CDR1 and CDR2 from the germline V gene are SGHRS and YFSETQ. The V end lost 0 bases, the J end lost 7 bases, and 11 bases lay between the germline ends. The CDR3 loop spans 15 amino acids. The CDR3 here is CASSLEQGLNSPLHF. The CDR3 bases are TGCGCCAGCAGCTTGGAGCAGGGATTGAATTCACCCCTCCACTTT.

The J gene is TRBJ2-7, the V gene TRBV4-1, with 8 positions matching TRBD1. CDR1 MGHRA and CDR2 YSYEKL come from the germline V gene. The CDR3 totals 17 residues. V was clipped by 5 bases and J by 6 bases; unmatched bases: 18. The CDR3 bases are TGCGCCAGCAGCTTCACTTTGGGGAGACAGGGGCCCATCGAGCAGTACTTC. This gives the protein CASSFTLGRQGPIEQYF.

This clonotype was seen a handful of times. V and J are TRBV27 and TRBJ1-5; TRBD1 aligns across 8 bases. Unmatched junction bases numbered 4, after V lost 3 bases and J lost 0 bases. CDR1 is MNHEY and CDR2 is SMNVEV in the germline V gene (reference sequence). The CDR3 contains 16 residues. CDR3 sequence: CASSLTGVGSNQPQHF. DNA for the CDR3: TGTGCCAGCAGTTTGACAGGGGTAGGTAGCAATCAGCCCCAGCATTTT.

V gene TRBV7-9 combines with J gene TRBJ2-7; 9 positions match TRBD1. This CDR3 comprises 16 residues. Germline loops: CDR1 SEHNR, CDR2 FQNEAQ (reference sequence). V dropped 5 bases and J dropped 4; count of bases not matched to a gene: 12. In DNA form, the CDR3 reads TGTGCCAGCAGCGCAACCGGGACAGGGTATTTTTACGAGCAGTACTTC. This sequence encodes CASSATGTGYFYEQYF. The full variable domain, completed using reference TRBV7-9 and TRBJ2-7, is DTGVSQNPRHKITKRGQNVTFRCDPISEHNRLYWYRQTLGQGPEFLTYFQNEAQLEKSRLLSDRFSAERPKGSFSTLEIQRTEQGDSAMYLCASSATGTGYFYEQYFGPGTRLTVT.